The T cell receptor beta chain described here comes from a study of neurological immune-mediated disorders. Study conclusions and caveats: Among expanded clones, no CDR3 amino acid sequences were shared across subjects, a pattern suggesting private repertoires in all groups. Expansion of TCR clones was greatest in HTLV-1-associated myelopathy and smallest in multiple sclerosis, where it fell below that of healthy controls.

Documented time point: longitudinal time-point 1 (baseline). The study built unsorted libraries from 2 million PBMCs kept at -80 C. The method for making cDNA was 5'RACE, and it used 10-nucleotide random UMIs. TCRdb passed the 5' RACE reads through MiXCR, listing each CDR3 protein once. The sample consists of about 49,000 distinct CDR3 sequences, approximately 11% of them appearing once. Germline V gives CDR1 DFQATT, CDR2 SNEGSKA (reference sequence). The CDR3 runs to 19 residues. Trimming cost V 0 bases and J 1 base; bases outside gene matches: 12. This clonotype occurred many times. Its antigen remains unidentified.

The rearrangement links TRBV20-1 to TRBJ2-3; 11 bases are a match to TRBD2. Input material: PBMCs. This TCR was sampled from a woman aged 40 to 49 in good health. DNA of the CDR3: TGCAGTGCTAGAGATTTACGGGTAGCGGGGGGGCCGGGCACAGATACGCAGTATTTT. Translation gives CSARDLRVAGGPGTDTQYF.